The 9 T cell receptor beta chains below were found in one sample sequenced in a study of sequential checkpoint blockade in melanoma. Libraries were prepared by immunoSEQ multiplex PCR; TCRdb keeps only in-frame clonotypes and omits some of them. Of 34,000 or so clones in the sample, 82% were seen once. The treatment denotes: randomized to nivolumab then ipilimumab (arm A) or the reverse (arm B). This sample comprised CD8+ T cells sorted from blood (inferred from file names), obtained from a patient given nivolumab and ipilimumab in sequence. The receptors stem from a human donor with melanoma.

The gene calls are TRBV6-5 and TRBJ2-5, with a possible D match to TRBD2 (5 bases). This CDR3 spans 13 amino acids. Trimming cost V 8 bases and J 6 bases, with 16 bases left between them. The germline CDR1 and CDR2 sequences are MNHEY and SVGAGI. This chain's CDR3 is CASRRRPGKTQYF. The CDR3 DNA is TGTGCCAGCCGGCGGAGGCCGGGTAAGACCCAGTACTTC.

The chain is built from TRBV27 and TRBJ1-5; 7 nucleotides line up with TRBD1. This CDR3 is 15 amino acids long. V shed 5 bases and J 5 bases; nucleotides not matched to a gene: 9. CDR1 MNHEY and CDR2 SMNVEV come from the germline V gene (reference sequence). The CDR3 DNA reads TGTGCCAGCAGTATAACAGGGGAGCCGCATCAGCCCCAGCATTTT. Protein: CASSITGEPHQPQHF.

This chain links TRBV19 with TRBJ1-4; possible D gene TRBD1, 5 bases. Looked up from germline, CDR1 is LNHDA and CDR2 is SQIVND (reference sequence). The CDR3 totals 17 residues. V dropped 7 bases and J dropped 8 bases, with 26 bases sitting between them. CDR3 nucleotides: TGTGCCAGTACGCCCTACAGGTTTGGAGTTAATGAGGAAAAACTGTTTTTT. Translating gives CASTPYRFGVNEEKLFF.

J is TRBJ2-7 and V is TRBV4-1, with 13 bases matching TRBD2. Trimming at V came to 3 bases and at J to 2 bases, leaving 4 bases not matched to a gene. CDR1 and CDR2 from the germline V gene are MGHRA and YSYEKL. CDR3 size: 16 residues. CDR3 in DNA: TGCGCCAGCAGCCAGTACGGACTAGCGGGAGCCTACGAGCAGTACTTC. Translating gives CASSQYGLAGAYEQYF.

The V and J genes are TRBV5-6 and TRBJ1-2; unclear D gene. Trimming cost V 0 bases and J 9 bases, with 15 bases left between them. The CDR3 spans 14 residues. Germline CDR1 is SGHDT and CDR2 is YYEEEE. CDR3 nucleotides: TGTGCCAGCAGCTTGGTAGCCGGGGTGCAGAGCTACACCTTC. Translation: CASSLVAGVQSYTF.

The gene calls are TRBV25-1 and TRBJ2-7, with a possible D match to TRBD2 (7 bases). With 1 base removed from V and 7 bases from J, the gap between germline ends came to 11 bases. The CDR3 has 13 residues. Per germline, CDR1 MGHDK and CDR2 SYGVNS. CDR3 region: CASSEWEGEEQYF. The CDR3 DNA follows: TGTGCCAGCAGTGAATGGGAGGGGGAGGAGCAGTACTTC.

The V call is TRBV2, the J call TRBJ1-4; 10 positions match TRBD1. Trimming took 11 bases from V and 4 from J; bases not matched to a gene: 10. The CDR3 spans 15 residues. CDR1 and CDR2 from the germline V gene are SNHLY and FYNNEI. CDR3: CAGRDRGYFNEKLFF. As DNA, the CDR3 is TGTGCCGGAAGGGACAGGGGCTACTTTAATGAAAAACTGTTTTTT.

V gene TRBV28 combines with J gene TRBJ2-6, with 9 bases identical to TRBD1. The CDR3 has 18 residues. Germline lookup yields CDR1 MDHEN and CDR2 SYDVKM. V shed 3 bases, J shed 0 bases, and the junction held 6 bases outside the gene matches. CDR3 in amino acids: CASSFRDRALSGANVLTF. The CDR3 region has the DNA TGTGCCAGCAGTTTCCGGGACAGGGCTCTCTCTGGGGCCAACGTCCTGACTTTC.

The chain combines TRBV14 with TRBJ2-7, with unresolved D. The CDR3 contains 18 residues. Germline V gives CDR1 SGHDN, CDR2 FVKESK. Trimming left V 4 bases short and J 2 bases short, with 24 bases between. The CDR3 region is CASSPNPASAPVPYEQYF. The CDR3 DNA follows: TGTGCCAGCAGCCCCAACCCCGCGAGTGCTCCGGTCCCCTACGAGCAGTACTTC.